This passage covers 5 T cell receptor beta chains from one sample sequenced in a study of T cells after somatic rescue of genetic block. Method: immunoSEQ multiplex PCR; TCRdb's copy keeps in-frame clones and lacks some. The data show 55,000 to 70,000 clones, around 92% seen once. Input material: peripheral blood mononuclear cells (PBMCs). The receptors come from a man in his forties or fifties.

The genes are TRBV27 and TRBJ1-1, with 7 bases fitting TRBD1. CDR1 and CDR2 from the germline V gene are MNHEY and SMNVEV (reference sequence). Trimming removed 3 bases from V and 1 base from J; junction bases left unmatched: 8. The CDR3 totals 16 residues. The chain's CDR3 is CASSFHRGMGNTEAFF. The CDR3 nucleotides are TGTGCCAGCAGTTTCCACAGGGGAATGGGGAACACTGAAGCTTTCTTT.

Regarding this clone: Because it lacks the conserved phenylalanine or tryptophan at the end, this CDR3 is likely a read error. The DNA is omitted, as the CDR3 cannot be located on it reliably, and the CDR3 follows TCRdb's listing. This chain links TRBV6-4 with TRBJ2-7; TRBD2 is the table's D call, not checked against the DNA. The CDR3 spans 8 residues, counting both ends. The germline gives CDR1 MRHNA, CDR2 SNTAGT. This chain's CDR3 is CASSDHPG.

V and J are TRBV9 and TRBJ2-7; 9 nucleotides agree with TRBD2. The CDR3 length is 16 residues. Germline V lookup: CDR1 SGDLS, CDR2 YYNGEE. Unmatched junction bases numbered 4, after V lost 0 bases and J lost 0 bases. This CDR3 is CASSVGSGRRSYEQYF. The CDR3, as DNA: TGTGCCAGCAGCGTAGGGAGCGGGAGGCGCTCCTACGAGCAGTACTTC.

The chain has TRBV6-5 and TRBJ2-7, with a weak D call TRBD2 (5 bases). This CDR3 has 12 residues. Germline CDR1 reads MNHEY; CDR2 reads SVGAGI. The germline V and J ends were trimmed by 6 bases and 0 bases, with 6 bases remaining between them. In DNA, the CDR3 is TGTGCCAGCAGCCGGGGCTCCTACGAGCAGTACTTC. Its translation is CASSRGSYEQYF.

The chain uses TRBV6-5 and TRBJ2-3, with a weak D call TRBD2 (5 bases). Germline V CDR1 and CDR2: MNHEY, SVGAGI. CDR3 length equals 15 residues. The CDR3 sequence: CATRAGRGSTDTQYF. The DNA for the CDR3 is TGTGCTACGAGGGCGGGCCGAGGGAGCACAGATACGCAGTATTTT.